These T cell receptor beta chains were read from a single sample in a study of blood T cells in healthy people across ages. TCRdb fed the 5' RACE reads into MiXCR, producing one record per CDR3 protein. The sample lists around 990,000 distinct CDR3 sequences, 30% to 40% occurring once. The sample comprised blood. The receptors derive from a man younger than 35 in good health. Both conserved end residues are trimmed from each CDR3. The order of the fields is clone size, J gene, V gene, CDR3 protein. Expanded clones are given a class, and other clones once, few, many or no size at all.

NA,TRBJ2-5,TRBV7-2,ASSLGLLGQETQY
few,TRBJ1-6,TRBV4-3,ASSQDKTRRPLH
few,TRBJ2-5,TRBV7-2,ASSLVGQLNEQY
NA,NA,TRBV5-1,ASSPPRGNDEQY
NA,TRBJ1-1,TRBV5-1,ASSLLEYTEAF
NA,TRBJ2-1,TRBV6-5,ASSYSIAGGTRGDEQF
few,TRBJ1-2,TRBV20-1,SAPTEYYGYT
NA,NA,TRBV5-1,ASSPGGFEYEQY
NA,TRBJ1-4,TRBV7-9,ASGLRQGGGKLF
few,TRBJ2-5,TRBV4-3,ASSQDLVGTGVGETQY
NA,TRBJ2-1,TRBV9,ASSVDGTGRYNEQF
few,TRBJ1-5,TRBV2,ASSEALGDQPQH
NA,TRBJ1-1,TRBV7-3,ASTVDRDSHAEAF
few,TRBJ1-2,TRBV6-2/TRBV6-3,ASSWTAANYGYT
few,TRBJ1-5,TRBV5-1,ASSEQPQH
many,TRBJ2-2,TRBV27,ASSLEGSGELF
few,TRBJ2-1,TRBV10-3,AISESVVADNEQF
few,TRBJ2-1,TRBV7-9,ASSLNQGGQF
few,TRBJ2-3,TRBV20-1,SARGSLAGGSTDTQY
few,TRBJ2-4,TRBV20-1,SASSGKAKNIQY
few,TRBJ1-1,TRBV7-2,ASSESSGTKGEAF
NA,NA,TRBV30,AWNADRLGEQY
NA,TRBJ2-2,TRBV12-5,ASGLVGQGGTGELF
many,TRBJ2-1,TRBV20-1,SARDLTGTDYNEQF
NA,TRBJ2-7,TRBV2,ASSEDASYEQY
NA,TRBJ2-3,TRBV20-1,SARGLGQGADTQY
NA,TRBJ2-2,TRBV9,ASSAGTHTGELF
NA,TRBJ1-5,TRBV9,ASSVGPLGGIQPQH
NA,TRBJ2-7,TRBV5-1,ASSPEDGSYEQY
NA,TRBJ2-7,TRBV7-2,ASSARGSALSEQY
once,TRBJ2-2,TRBV3-1,ASSPSLNTGELF
NA,TRBJ2-4,TRBV5-1,ASSLVPSGENIQY